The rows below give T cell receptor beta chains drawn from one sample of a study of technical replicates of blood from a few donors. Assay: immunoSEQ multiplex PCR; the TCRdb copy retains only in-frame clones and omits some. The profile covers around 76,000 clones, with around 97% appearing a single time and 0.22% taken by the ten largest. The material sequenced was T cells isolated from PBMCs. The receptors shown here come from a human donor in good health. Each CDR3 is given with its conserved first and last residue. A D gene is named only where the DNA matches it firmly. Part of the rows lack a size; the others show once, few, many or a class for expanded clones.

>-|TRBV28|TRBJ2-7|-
TGTGCCAGCAGTTTAGGAGGGCGCGAGCAGTACTTC
CASSLGGREQYF
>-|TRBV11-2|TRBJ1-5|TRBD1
TGTGCCAGCAGCCTCCGGGACAGCCGGCCTCTCAATCAGCCCCAGCATTTT
CASSLRDSRPLNQPQHF
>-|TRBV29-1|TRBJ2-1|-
TGCAGCGTTCCGTATTCTGTCCATGAGCAGTTCTTC
CSVPYSVHEQFF
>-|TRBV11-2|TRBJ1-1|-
TGTGCCAGCAGCTTCGGATGGCGGGAACCTTACACTGAAGCTTTCTTT
CASSFGWREPYTEAFF
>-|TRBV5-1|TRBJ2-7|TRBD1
TGCGCCAGCAGCCTCGGACAGGGACGAGCCTACGAGCAGTACTTC
CASSLGQGRAYEQYF
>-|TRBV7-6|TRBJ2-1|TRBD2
TGTGCCAGCAGCTTAGGACTAGCGGGCTACAATGAGCAGTTCTTC
CASSLGLAGYNEQFF
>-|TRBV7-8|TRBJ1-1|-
TGTGCCAGCAGCCCCGGGGTGCAGGGGCGCGTAACTTTCTTT
CASSPGVQGRVTFF
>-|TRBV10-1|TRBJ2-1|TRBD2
TGCGCCAGCAGGGCTAGCGGGAGTGTCAGTGAGCAGTTCTTC
CASRASGSVSEQFF
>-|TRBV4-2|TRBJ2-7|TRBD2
TGTGCCAGCAGCCAAGTGTTCCAAGCGGGGGACTACGAGCAGTACTTC
CASSQVFQAGDYEQYF
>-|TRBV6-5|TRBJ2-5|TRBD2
TGTGCCAGCAGTTCACGAACTAGCGGGGTAGGAGAGACCCAGTACTTC
CASSSRTSGVGETQYF
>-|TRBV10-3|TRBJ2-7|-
TGTGCCATCAGTGAAGTTTCGGCTGCGGGGGCCTCCTACGAGCAGTACTTC
CAISEVSAAGASYEQYF
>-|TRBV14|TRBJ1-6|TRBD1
TGTGCCAGCAGCCAAGGAACAGGGGGCGGTCATTCACCCCTCCACTTT
CASSQGTGGGHSPLHF
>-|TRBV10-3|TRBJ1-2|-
TGTGCCATCAGGACATTACGGGAACTCTATGGCTACACCTTC
CAIRTLRELYGYTF
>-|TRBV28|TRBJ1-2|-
TGTGCCAGCACCTGGGGCGGCTATGGCTACACCTTC
CASTWGGYGYTF
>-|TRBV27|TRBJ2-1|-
TGTGCCAGCGGTTTCCCCAGCTACAATGAGCAGTTCTTC
CASGFPSYNEQFF
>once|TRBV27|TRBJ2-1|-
TGTGCCAGCAGCGTAGCCCTCCCCTACAATGAGCAGTTCTTC
CASSVALPYNEQFF
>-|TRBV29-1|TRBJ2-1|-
TGCAGCGTTCTCAGGGGAAGGGGCAATGAGCAGTTCTTC
CSVLRGRGNEQFF
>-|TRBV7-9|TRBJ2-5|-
TGTGCCAGCAGTTCAACGGGGGAGACACAAGAGACCCAGTACTTC
CASSSTGETQETQYF
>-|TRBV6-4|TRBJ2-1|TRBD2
TGTGCCAGCAGTTTAACTAGCGGGGGCTACAGCTCCTACAATGAGCAGTTCTTC
CASSLTSGGYSSYNEQFF
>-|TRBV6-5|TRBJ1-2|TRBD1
TGTGCCAGCAATCCTACAGGGGGAGGAAGTGGCTACACCTTC
CASNPTGGGSGYTF
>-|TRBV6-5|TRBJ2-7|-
TGTGCCAGCAGTTACAGGGTCAGGGGCGTTTACGAGCAGTACTTC
CASSYRVRGVYEQYF
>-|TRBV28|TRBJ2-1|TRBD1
TGTGCCAGCCAGGGGGCCCCCTACAATGAGCAGTTCTTC
CASQGAPYNEQFF
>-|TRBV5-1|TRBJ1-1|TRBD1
TGCGCCAGCAGCTTCGGTACCGGGACAGGGGGGACTGAAGCTTTCTTT
CASSFGTGTGGTEAFF
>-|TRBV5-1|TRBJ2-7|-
TGCGCCAGCGCCTGGGCCAGTTCCTACGAGCAGTACTTC
CASAWASSYEQYF
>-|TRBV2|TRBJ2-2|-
TGTGCCAGCAGTGAAGTAGGGCTACTGGGGGGTAGCACCGGGGAGCTGTTTTTT
CASSEVGLLGGSTGELFF